This record concerns one TCR beta chain sequence. No antigen is known for it. The record originates from a study of Ad26.COV2.S vaccination and SARS-CoV-2 variants. Turning to the study itself: Once or twice, 56 days apart, Ad26.COV2.S was delivered intramuscularly. Findings and caveats of the study: It is possible that the TCR breadth and depth analyses underestimated the total T cell responses.

Treatment reported: roughly 18 received Ad26.COV2.S at low or high dose, single or two shots; a few received placebo; per-sample allocation not given. Sampling was done on day 63 after the first vaccine or placebo injection. Within Boston, the person who donated was an adult of 18-55 years. Wuhan-strain spike was delivered by a replication-incompetent Ad26 vector. CDR3 length: 14 amino acids. Trimming removed 2 bases from V and 3 bases from J, with 8 bases in between. Germline CDR1 reads MNHNY; CDR2 reads SVGAGI (reference sequence). Using immunoSEQ multiplex PCR, the repertoire was profiled, and TCRdb retains in-frame clones only, with some absent. The data contain over 250,000 clones, about 87% of them singletons.

The specimen comprised peripheral blood, sampled in a trial of Ad26.COV2.S vaccine versus placebo. This rearrangement joins TRBV6-6 to TRBJ1-5; D is possibly TRBD1 (5 bases). This TCR was sampled from a person between 18 and 59 years old who received the Ad26.COV2.S COVID-19 vaccine or a placebo. The DNA for the CDR3 is TGTGCCAGCAGTTACGGGGGGGACAATCAGCCCCAGCATTTT. Encoded protein: CASSYGGDNQPQHF.